A selection of T cell receptor beta chains follows, all from one sample in a study of identical twins. TCRdb recomputed calls from the 5' RACE reads with MiXCR, one row per CDR3 protein. The table includes about 250,000 distinct CDR3 sequences, over 12% detected once. The sample taken for sequencing was memory (CD45RO+) T cells sorted from blood. The receptor set was obtained from a woman between 18 and 30 years old in good health. Each CDR3 is given with its conserved first and last residue. A D gene is named only where the DNA matches it firmly. Expanded clones are given a class, and other clones once, few, many or no size at all.

abundance | j_gene | d_gene | v_gene | CDR3nt | CDR3aa
many | TRBJ2-1 | - | TRBV11-3 | TGTGCCAGCAGCTTGGGGGGCGCCGGCTACAATGAGCAGTTCTTC | CASSLGGAGYNEQFF
few | TRBJ2-7 | - | TRBV18 | TGTGCCAGCTCACCAGAGTCTTTGGGACGGCCCCACTTC | CASSPESLGRPHF
few | TRBJ1-4 | - | TRBV14 | TGTGCCAGCAGCCGTCAGATTAATGAAAAACTGTTTTTT | CASSRQINEKLFF
- | TRBJ2-7 | - | TRBV19 | TGTGCCAGTAGTATGAGAGGGTACGAGCAGTACTTC | CASSMRGYEQYF
- | TRBJ2-1 | - | TRBV18 | TGTGCCAGCTCACCCCAGGCAGATCGCTACAATGAGCAGTTCTTC | CASSPQADRYNEQFF
few | TRBJ2-3 | - | TRBV20-1 | TGCAGTGCTGAAAGTTACGGGAGCACAGATACGCAGTATTTT | CSAESYGSTDTQYF
- | TRBJ1-5 | - | TRBV5-1 | TGCGCCAGCAGCTTGGACCCGGGAGACCAGCCCCAGCATTTT | CASSLDPGDQPQHF
few | TRBJ1-6 | - | TRBV20-1 | TGCAGTGCTAGGACCAGTAATTCACCCCTCCACTTT | CSARTSNSPLHF
few | TRBJ2-2 | - | TRBV27 | TGTGCCAGCAGTCCAAATCGACCTCTCATGGAGCTGTTTTTT | CASSPNRPLMELFF
few | TRBJ2-7 | TRBD1 | TRBV10-3 | TGTGCCATCAGTGGGAGCGGGGGACAGGGGGTGTCCTACGAGCAGTACTTC | CAISGSGGQGVSYEQYF
- | TRBJ1-1 | TRBD1 | TRBV20-1 | TGCAGTGCTAGAGAGACAGGGCACGGCACTGAAGCTTTCTTT | CSARETGHGTEAFF
many | TRBJ2-5 | - | TRBV7-6 | TGTGCCAGCAGCTTAGGGTCGGGTATTCAGGAGACCCAGTACTTC | CASSLGSGIQETQYF
- | TRBJ2-5 | TRBD2 | TRBV3-1 | TGTGCCAGCAGCCAAGATACGGGGGGAGAGACCCAGTACTTC | CASSQDTGGETQYF
- | TRBJ1-5 | TRBD1 | TRBV12-3/TRBV12-4 | TGTGCCAGCACTCTTAGGGACAGAGACAATCAGCCCCAGCATTTT | CASTLRDRDNQPQHF
few | TRBJ1-3 | TRBD1 | TRBV11-2 | TGTGCCAGCAGCTTAGCACAGGGGCGAAACACCATATATTTT | CASSLAQGRNTIYF
- | TRBJ1-1 | TRBD1 | TRBV3-1 | TGTGCCAGCAGCCACTCGAGGACAGGGGGAAACACTGAAGCTTTCTTT | CASSHSRTGGNTEAFF
- | TRBJ2-7 | TRBD2 | TRBV11-2 | TGTGCCAGCAGTCCCAAGCGGGGGCCCTCCTCCTACGAGCAGTACTTC | CASSPKRGPSSYEQYF
few | TRBJ2-1 | - | TRBV27 | TGTGCCAGGACTGAACGGGACCCAGACAATGAGCAGTTCTTC | CARTERDPDNEQFF
- | TRBJ2-1 | - | TRBV5-1 | TGCGCCAGCAGCTTGGATCCGAACAATGAGCAGTTCTTC | CASSLDPNNEQFF
few | TRBJ1-5 | - | TRBV12-3/TRBV12-4 | TGTGCCAGCAGTTTCACAGGGAAATATCAGCCCCAGCATTTT | CASSFTGKYQPQHF
few | TRBJ2-3 | TRBD2 | TRBV20-1 | TGCAGTGCTAGAGGCCTCATAGCGGGAGGGAGCACAGATACGCAGTATTTT | CSARGLIAGGSTDTQYF
- | TRBJ2-5 | TRBD2 | TRBV20-1 | TGCAGTGCTAGCCCCACTAGCGCCCAAGAGACCCAGTACTTC | CSASPTSAQETQYF
few | TRBJ2-1 | TRBD2 | TRBV6-2/TRBV6-3 | TGTGCCAGCAGGGGCTCGGGACTAGCGAGCAATGAGCAGTTCTTC | CASRGSGLASNEQFF
- | TRBJ2-5 | - | TRBV3-1 | TGTGCCAGCAGCGGGGGAAGGGGGGGGGCCCGGGAGACCCAGTACTTC | CASSGGRGGARETQYF
many | TRBJ1-1 | - | TRBV12-3/TRBV12-4 | TGTGCCAGCAGTTTAAAGGACGGCCATGCTTTCTTT | CASSLKDGHAFF
- | TRBJ2-1 | - | TRBV12-3/TRBV12-4 | TGTGCCAGCAGTTTACAAAGCGAGGGTGAGCAGTTCTTC | CASSLQSEGEQFF
- | TRBJ1-6 | - | TRBV10-3 | TGTGCCATCAGTGAGCAGGATTCACCCCTCCACTTT | CAISEQDSPLHF
- | TRBJ2-3 | TRBD2 | TRBV3-1 | TGTGCCAGCAGCCAAGAAGCGGGGGTTAGCACAGATACGCAGTATTTT | CASSQEAGVSTDTQYF
many | TRBJ2-1 | - | TRBV14 | TGTGCCAGCAGCTACCATCCCCTGTCAAGGGAGCAGTTCTTC | CASSYHPLSREQFF
- | TRBJ2-1 | TRBD2 | TRBV20-1 | TGCAGTGCCTTCTCTAGCGGGGTCTCCTACAATGAGCAGTTCTTC | CSAFSSGVSYNEQFF
- | TRBJ2-7 | - | TRBV15 | TGTGCCACCAGCAGAGGTTCCTGGGGCGCTGGCTCCTACGAGCAGTACTTC | CATSRGSWGAGSYEQYF
- | TRBJ2-7 | - | TRBV12-3/TRBV12-4 | TGTGCCAGCAGCTCCAATAGCGTCGGGGGCGAGCAGTACTTC | CASSSNSVGGEQYF
- | TRBJ2-3 | - | TRBV29-1 | TGCAGCGTTGACGGCGGGTTAGATACGCAGTATTTT | CSVDGGLDTQYF
few | TRBJ1-2 | - | TRBV3-1 | TGTGCCAGCAGCCAAGATTCTTCCAGAAGCTATGGCTACACCTTC | CASSQDSSRSYGYTF
- | TRBJ2-2 | - | TRBV11-2 | TGTGCCAGCAGCTTAGCTCTGACCGGGGAGCTGTTTTTT | CASSLALTGELFF
few | TRBJ2-2 | - | TRBV7-3 | TGTGCCAGCAGCCCCGGTGGGGGCGGGGAGCTGTTTTTT | CASSPGGGGELFF
few | TRBJ2-1 | - | TRBV6-1 | TGTGCCAGCAGGACCGCGGGGCAGCAGTTCTTC | CASRTAGQQFF
- | TRBJ2-7 | - | TRBV12-3/TRBV12-4 | TGTGCCAGCGGAGGGGGCTACGAGCAGTACTTC | CASGGGYEQYF
few | TRBJ2-2 | - | TRBV4-3 | TGCGCCAGCAGCCAAGTGGGGTCTGGCGCCGGGGAGCTGTTTTTT | CASSQVGSGAGELFF
many | TRBJ1-1 | - | TRBV5-1 | TGCGCCAGCAGCACACTGACGGAACGACAAGGTGCTTTCTTT | CASSTLTERQGAFF
few | TRBJ2-3 | - | TRBV5-1 | TGCGCCAGCAGCTTGGAGGGGGGGCCCGATACGCAGTATTTT | CASSLEGGPDTQYF
- | TRBJ1-1 | - | TRBV10-3 | TGTGCCGCCCACGGGGCCGCTGAAGCTTTCTTT | CAAHGAAEAFF
- | TRBJ2-5 | - | TRBV5-6 | TGTGCCAGCAGCCCCGCCATGGGGGGACGGGAAGAGACCCAGTACTTC | CASSPAMGGREETQYF
many | TRBJ2-6 | - | TRBV5-6 | TGTGCCAGCAGCTTGACTGGGGCCAACGTCCTGACTTTC | CASSLTGANVLTF
many | TRBJ2-7 | - | TRBV24-1 | TGTGCCACCAGCCCCGACACGAGCTCCTACGAGCAGTACTTC | CATSPDTSSYEQYF
many | TRBJ1-6 | - | TRBV3-1 | TGTGCCAGCAGCCAAGGCGAGGGGGGTTCACCCCTCCACTTT | CASSQGEGGSPLHF
- | TRBJ2-3 | - | TRBV7-9 | TGTGCCAGCAGCTTAGCCCCGGGGAAAGGCACAGATACGCAGTATTTT | CASSLAPGKGTDTQYF
- | TRBJ2-7 | - | TRBV6-2/TRBV6-3 | TGTGCCAGCAGTTACGGACGGGAGACTTACGAGCAGTACTTC | CASSYGRETYEQYF
once | TRBJ1-2 | - | TRBV4-2 | TGTGCCAGCAGCCAAGAGAAACTTTCCTATGGCTACACCTTC | CASSQEKLSYGYTF
- | TRBJ2-2 | - | TRBV6-1 | TGTGCCAGCATCTACAGATTAAACACCGGGGAGCTGTTTTTT | CASIYRLNTGELFF
few | TRBJ2-7 | - | TRBV20-1 | TGCAGTGCCCCGGGGGCAAATTCCTACGAGCAGTACTTC | CSAPGANSYEQYF
few | TRBJ2-3 | TRBD2 | TRBV2 | TGTGCCAGCATGGCGGGAGGTGGAACAGATACGCAGTATTTT | CASMAGGGTDTQYF
many | TRBJ1-1 | - | TRBV5-1 | TGCGCCAGCAGTTTTGATGGGGGGAACACTGAAGCTTTCTTT | CASSFDGGNTEAFF
- | TRBJ2-1 | TRBD2 | TRBV10-3 | TGTGCCATCAGTGAGTCCACTTCGCCTACTAGCGGGTCCTACAATGAGCAGTTCTTC | CAISESTSPTSGSYNEQFF
- | TRBJ2-5 | - | TRBV4-3 | TGCGCCAGCAGCCCACGACCCTCCGGCTCAGAGACCCAGTACTTC | CASSPRPSGSETQYF
few | TRBJ1-2 | TRBD1 | TRBV5-6 | TGTGCCAGCAGCCCAGGGACAGTATACTATGGCTACACCTTC | CASSPGTVYYGYTF
- | TRBJ2-7 | - | TRBV3-1 | TGTGCCAGCAGCCAGTCGGGAGAACGGTACGAGCAGTACTTC | CASSQSGERYEQYF
- | TRBJ2-3 | - | TRBV7-9 | TGTGCCAGCAGCCGCGGGGGACACACAGATACGCAGTATTTT | CASSRGGHTDTQYF
few | TRBJ2-5 | - | TRBV9 | TGTGCCAGCAGCGTAGGTGGGGGCCTTTCCGAGACCCAGTACTTC | CASSVGGGLSETQYF
many | TRBJ1-1 | - | TRBV27 | TGTGCCAGCAGTTTAACAGGGCCGAACACTGAAGCTTTCTTT | CASSLTGPNTEAFF